Described below is a single T cell receptor (beta chain) sequence and its context. This sample was included in a study of blood T cell repertoires in COVID-19. V was trimmed by 4 bases and J by 1 base, leaving 17 bases between them. The CDR3 contains 17 residues. CDR1 and CDR2 from the germline V gene are MGHRA and YSYEKL. Profiling relied on immunoSEQ multiplex PCR, and the TCRdb table lists in-frame clones only, not all of them. This sample has fewer than 350,000 clones; 70% to 90% occur once, and the top ten carry around 4.4%. The receptor was isolated from a woman between 40 and 50 years old with acute COVID-19. Sequencing used PBMCs or T cells enriched from blood (not recorded which). The V call is TRBV4-1, the J call TRBJ1-3; weak D call: TRBD1 (5 bases). The CDR3 here is CASSPNPTGGSGNTIYF. The CDR3 nucleotides read TGCGCCAGCAGCCCCAACCCCACGGGGGGGTCTGGAAACACCATATATTTT.